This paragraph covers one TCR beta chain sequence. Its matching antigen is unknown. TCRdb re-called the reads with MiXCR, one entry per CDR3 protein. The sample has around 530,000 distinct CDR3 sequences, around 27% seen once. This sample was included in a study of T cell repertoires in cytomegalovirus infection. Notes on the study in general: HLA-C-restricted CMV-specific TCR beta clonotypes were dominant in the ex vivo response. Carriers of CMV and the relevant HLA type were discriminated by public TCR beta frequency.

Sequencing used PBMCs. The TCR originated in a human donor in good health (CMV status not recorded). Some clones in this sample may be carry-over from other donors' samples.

In DNA form, the CDR3 reads TGCGCCAGCAGTCAAAGGGTACGGGACGAGCAGTACGTC. Translated, it gives CASSQRVRDEQYV. The chain recombines TRBV23-1 with TRBJ2-7, with D hard to call. TRBV23-1 is annotated as an ORF whose role is uncertain. There are 13 residues in the CDR3. The V gene lost 2 bases and the J gene lost 5 bases, with 10 bases spanning the gap.